The present TCR beta chain was sequenced within a study of CD8+ T cells in alopecia areata. Looking at the study overall: Tofacitinib administration to treated patients was oral, at 5 to 10 mg twice daily.

In each case, RNA was isolated and then reverse transcribed into cDNA as the sequencing template. The method was immunoSEQ multiplex PCR; TCRdb's version includes in-frame clones alone and lacks a portion of them. The top ten hold 20% to 25% of the sample, which has around 150,000 clones, approximately 80% seen once. Study-wide points: Greater clonality was observed in lesional scalp samples, especially alopecia totalis/universalis, versus normal scalp. Mice showed clearer TCR sharing than patients did, a gap that was possibly HLA-related.

Trimming left V 0 bases short and J 8 bases short, with 20 bases between. This CDR3 has 16 residues. Germline V lookup: CDR1 SQVTM, CDR2 ANQGSEA. The treatment: oral pan-JAK inhibitor, 5-10 mg twice daily. Peripheral blood and lesional scalp punch biopsies came from alopecia areata patients. With regard to this clone: Its antigen remains unidentified.

The chain links TRBV29-1 to TRBJ2-1, with D possibly matching TRBD2 (5 bases). The sample consisted of CD8+ T cells sorted from blood, taken at week 4, from a patient treated with tofacitinib. This clonotype originated in a human donor with alopecia areata. CDR3 residues: CSVEEKKQLGVDEQFF. As DNA, the CDR3 is TGCAGCGTTGAAGAGAAAAAACAGCTCGGGGTGGATGAGCAGTTCTTC.